This T cell receptor (beta chain) was retrieved from a study of cytomegalovirus exposure and HLA in healthy donors. Study-level information: Findings of an earlier analysis included about 120 million unique TCR beta sequences from roughly 200 million T cells.

Comments on this clone: The target antigen is unknown.

The length of the CDR3 is 15 residues. Trimming shortened V by 5 bases and J by 4 bases, and 14 bases separated the two germline ends. Germline-derived CDR1 and CDR2 are LGHNA and YNFKEQ. General study results and limits: Later analysis showed TCR association rates varying by HLA locus, highest for DRB1 and lowest for HLA-C. Presence/absence analyses took donor sequencing depth as roughly uniform.

This PCR relied on a set of 60 Vbeta primers and 13 Jbeta primers. Measured with immunoSEQ multiplex PCR; TCRdb has only the in-frame clones, and not every one. The repertoire holds 170,000 or so clones, with approximately 80% as singletons. The TCR was taken from a man younger than 35 in good health and CMV-seronegative. The V gene is TRBV4-2, the J gene TRBJ2-2, with D possibly matching TRBD1 (6 bases). Sequences were obtained from PBMCs. As DNA, the CDR3 is TGTGCCAGCAGCTCTCGAGCAGGGGTCACCGGGGAGCTGTTTTTT. Translation: CASSSRAGVTGELFF.